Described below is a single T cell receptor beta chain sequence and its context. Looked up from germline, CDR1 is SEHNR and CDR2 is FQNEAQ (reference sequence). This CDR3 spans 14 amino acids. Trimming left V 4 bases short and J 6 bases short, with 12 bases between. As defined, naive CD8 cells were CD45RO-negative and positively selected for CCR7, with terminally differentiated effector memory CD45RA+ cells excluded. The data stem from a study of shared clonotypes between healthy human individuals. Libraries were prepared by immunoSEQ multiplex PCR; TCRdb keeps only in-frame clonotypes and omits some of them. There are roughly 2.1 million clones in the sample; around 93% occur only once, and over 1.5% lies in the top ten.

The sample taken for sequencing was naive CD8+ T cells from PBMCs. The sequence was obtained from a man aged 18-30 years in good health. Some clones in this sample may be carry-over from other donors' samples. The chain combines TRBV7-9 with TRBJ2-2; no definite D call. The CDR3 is CASSSSTGPGELFF. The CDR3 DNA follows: TGTGCCAGCAGCTCCTCGACTGGGCCCGGGGAGCTGTTTTTT.